This T cell receptor (beta chain) was captured in a study of T cells after yellow fever vaccination. The germline CDR1 and CDR2 sequences are DFQATT and SNEGSKA (reference sequence). CDR3 size: 15 residues. Trimming at V came to 0 bases and at J to 4 bases, leaving 6 bases not matched to a gene. Production of TCR cDNA was by 5'RACE template switching, which also added a universal primer site and UMIs. From the 5' RACE reads, TCRdb called clonotypes with MiXCR, one entry per CDR3 protein. Of around 230,000 distinct CDR3 sequences listed, roughly 6.2% were seen once; the top ten hold 1% to 1.2%. This clonotype came up many times. Its target is not known. Overall study results and limits: One caveat is that FACS-sorted repertoires could contain abundant clonotypes contaminating from the bulk population. Re-detected after boosting: most primary clones, 96% of CD4 and 80% to 90% of CD8.

The rearrangement links TRBV20-1 to TRBJ2-1; 7 bases are a match to TRBD2. The specimen comprised CD4+ T cells sorted from PBMCs, sampled on the day of the yellow fever booster vaccination. The TCR sequence derives from a man aged 25-40 years who received the YFV17D yellow fever vaccine. The CDR3 loop reads CSAREVEREYNEQFF. As DNA, the CDR3 is TGCAGTGCTAGAGAGGTTGAGCGGGAATACAATGAGCAGTTCTTC.